The 26 T cell receptor beta chains presented below share a single source sample, sequenced in a study of cytomegalovirus exposure and HLA in healthy donors. Researchers ran the PCR with 60 Vbeta and 13 Jbeta primers. Clones were sequenced by immunoSEQ multiplex PCR, and TCRdb holds only the in-frame ones, with some missing. The sample contains around 140,000 clones, 76% of which appear only once. The material sequenced was PBMCs. These receptors came from a man between 40 and 49 years old in good health and CMV-seronegative.

The chain carries TRBV11-2 and TRBJ1-2, with 9 positions matching TRBD1. Per the germline V gene, CDR1 is SGHAT and CDR2 is FQNNGV. The length of the CDR3 is 14 residues. The V gene end was trimmed by 3 bases and the J gene end by 5 bases; junction bases not matched to a gene: 4. This CDR3 reads CASSLDRGPYGYTF. DNA of the CDR3: TGTGCCAGCAGCTTGGACAGGGGCCCTTATGGCTACACCTTC.

In the case of this clone: The junction and the germline gene differ at one end; a read error may be behind it. The V call is TRBV4-1, the J call TRBJ2-2; tentative D call: TRBD2 (7 bases). Germline V gives CDR1 MGHRA, CDR2 YSYEKL. This CDR3 spans 18 amino acids. The CDR3 region is CASSQEIIGGANTGELFF. Here the CDR3 DNA reads TGCGCCAGCAGCCAAGAGATCATTGGGGGGGCGAATACCGGGGAGCTGTTTTTT.

The rearrangement joins TRBV4-1 to TRBJ2-2, with a possible D match to TRBD2 (6 bases). Germline assignment: CDR1 MGHRA and CDR2 YSYEKL. The CDR3 has 16 residues. Trimming left V 3 bases short and J 5 bases short, with 16 bases between. The CDR3 region is CASSQGAGRGTGELFF. The CDR3 coding sequence is TGCGCCAGCAGCCAGGGCGCCGGTCGGGGGACCGGGGAGCTGTTTTTT.

This chain connects TRBV12-2 to TRBJ2-7; TRBD1, the table's D call, was not compared with the DNA. TRBV12-2 is listed as a pseudogene. CDR3 size: 15 residues. CDR3 nucleotides: TGTGCAAGTCGCTTACACCGGGACAGGGACTACGAGCAGTACTTC. Residues: CASRLHRDRDYEQYF.

The V call is TRBV11-2, the J call TRBJ1-1; no reliable D call. This CDR3 is 13 amino acids long. Germline assignment: CDR1 SGHAT and CDR2 FQNNGV. V was trimmed by 5 bases and J by 5 bases, leaving 12 bases between them. Written as DNA, the CDR3 is TGTGCCAGCAGCCCCGGTACGAGAACTGAAGCTTTCTTT. Its translation: CASSPGTRTEAFF.

The gene calls are TRBV28 and TRBJ2-2; D is unresolved. CDR3 length: 14 amino acids. Germline assignment: CDR1 MDHEN and CDR2 SYDVKM. V lost 1 base and J 0 bases, leaving 3 bases between the germline ends. CDR3 protein: CASSLSANTGELFF. The CDR3 coding sequence is TGTGCCAGCAGTTTATCCGCGAACACCGGGGAGCTGTTTTTT.

The gene calls are TRBV6-5 and TRBJ1-5, with D hard to call. V shed 6 bases and J shed 0 bases, with 12 bases lying between them. The CDR3 is 15 residues long. Per the germline V gene, CDR1 is MNHEY and CDR2 is SVGAGI. This chain's CDR3 is CASRRQTTSNQPQHF. The DNA for the CDR3 is TGTGCCAGCAGGAGACAAACCACTAGCAATCAGCCCCAGCATTTT.

The genes are TRBV5-1 and TRBJ1-4; D not resolved. The CDR3 is made up of 16 amino acids. Trimming removed 4 bases at V and 4 bases at J, with 17 bases between. Germline V gene sequence: CDR1 SGHRS, CDR2 YFSETQ. CDR3 region: CASSSLSGGRNEKLFF. CDR3 DNA sequence: TGCGCCAGCAGCAGCCTATCAGGAGGACGTAATGAAAAACTGTTTTTT.

The chain couples TRBV28 to TRBJ2-1; D is possibly TRBD1 (6 bases). Germline CDR1 reads MDHEN; CDR2 reads SYDVKM. The CDR3 has 14 residues. V dropped 5 bases and J dropped 10 bases, with 18 bases sitting between them. The CDR3 DNA sequence: TGTGCCAGCAGTATCGGACAGCTCGGGGTGGAGCAGTTCTTC. It specifies CASSIGQLGVEQFF.

The chain couples TRBV5-4 to TRBJ2-3; weak D call: TRBD2 (7 bases). This CDR3 region has 17 residues. Germline V gene sequence: CDR1 SGHNT, CDR2 YYREEE (reference sequence). V lost 0 bases and J 5 bases, leaving 19 bases between the germline ends. The CDR3 nucleotides are TGTGCCAGCAGCTTGGTCCTCCGGGGGGCTAAGGGAGATACGCAGTATTTT. It is translated as CASSLVLRGAKGDTQYF.

The gene calls are TRBV7-9 and TRBJ2-2, with unresolved D. Trimming left V 1 base short and J 7 bases short, with 7 bases between. The CDR3 loop spans 13 amino acids. CDR1 is SEHNR and CDR2 is FQNEAQ in the germline V gene (reference sequence). CDR3 residues: CASSLERGGELFF. The CDR3 region has the DNA TGTGCCAGCAGCTTAGAGAGAGGCGGGGAGCTGTTTTTT.

The CDR3 spells CASSQEQGATYEQYF. The DNA of the CDR3 is TGTGCCAGCAGCCAAGAACAGGGGGCAACATACGAGCAGTACTTC. V usage is TRBV4-2 and J usage is TRBJ2-7, with TRBD1 matching 9 bases. The ends lost 0 bases at V and 4 bases at J; junction bases unmatched: 4. Germline V CDR1 and CDR2: LGHNA, YNFKEQ. This CDR3 is 15 amino acids long.

The chain recombines TRBV28 with TRBJ2-7, with unresolved D. The CDR3 loop spans 14 amino acids. V dropped 3 bases and J dropped 3 bases, with 12 bases sitting between them. Germline V CDR1 and CDR2: MDHEN, SYDVKM. The CDR3 coding sequence is TGTGCCAGCAGTTTTCGGAGTAAGTACTACGAGCAGTACTTC. Amino acids: CASSFRSKYYEQYF.

This clone was observed a handful of times. The chain employs TRBV6-6 and TRBJ1-6; D ambiguous. Germline CDR1 is MNHNY and CDR2 is SVGAGI (reference sequence). The V end was cut by 9 bases, the J end by 10 bases, with 19 bases between. There are 14 residues in the CDR3. CDR3 in amino acids: CASRIGIIRSPLHF. CDR3 DNA: TGTGCCAGTAGGATCGGGATTATTAGGTCACCCCTCCACTTT.

J is TRBJ2-5 and V is TRBV7-9; D not certain. The ends were cut back, 2 bases at V and 2 bases at J, with 6 bases in the middle. CDR1 and CDR2 (germline): SEHNR, FQNEAQ (reference sequence). The CDR3 contains 13 residues. The CDR3 coding sequence is TGTGCCAGCAGCTTACTGTTACAAGAGACCCAGTACTTC. It translates to CASSLLLQETQYF.

This chain's CDR3 is CATSREQRGKETQYF. CDR3 coding DNA: TGTGCCACCAGCAGAGAGCAGCGGGGCAAAGAGACCCAGTACTTC. The chain employs TRBV15 and TRBJ2-5; 7 nucleotides match TRBD2. V was clipped by 0 bases and J by 3 bases; unmatched bases: 4. Germline loops: CDR1 LNHNV, CDR2 YYDKDF (reference sequence). The CDR3 is made up of 15 amino acids. The complete variable domain, with remaining parts taken from reference TRBV15 and TRBJ2-5, reads DAMVIQNPRYQVTQFGKPVTLSCSQTLNHNVMYWYQQKSSQAPKLLFHYYDKDFNNEADTPDNFQSRRPNTSFCFLDIRSPGLGDTAMYLCATSREQRGKETQYFGPGTRLLVL.

The chain's CDR3 is CASSLRDRGTSGELFF. In nucleotides, the CDR3 is TGTGCCAGCAGTCTCCGGGACAGGGGGACGTCCGGGGAGCTGTTTTTT. J is TRBJ2-2 and V is TRBV6-6; 11 bases match TRBD1. With 5 bases clipped from V and 6 bases from J, the junction kept 8 bases outside the gene matches. Germline-derived CDR1 and CDR2 are MNHNY and SVGAGI (reference sequence). This CDR3 spans 16 amino acids.

This clone was observed a few times. V usage is TRBV5-8 and J usage is TRBJ1-5; no clear D. The CDR3 sequence is 14 residues long. Germline V gives CDR1 SGHTS, CDR2 YDEGEE. V lost 0 bases and J 1 base, leaving 5 bases between the germline ends. DNA of the CDR3: TGTGCCAGCAGCTTGGGAGGGAGCAATCAGCCCCAGCATTTT. This gives the protein CASSLGGSNQPQHF.

The V call is TRBV6-5, the J call TRBJ1-6, with 8 bases aligning to TRBD1. CDR1 MNHEY and CDR2 SVGAGI come from the germline V gene. V shed 6 bases and J 6 bases; nucleotides not matched to a gene: 4. The CDR3 totals 14 residues. The CDR3 here is CASSWTGINSPLHF. The CDR3 DNA reads as TGTGCCAGCAGCTGGACAGGGATTAATTCACCCCTCCACTTT.

A single count supports this clone. V usage is TRBV10-2 and J usage is TRBJ2-7; 8 bases are a match to TRBD1. This CDR3 spans 15 amino acids. V lost 0 bases and J lost 5; bases outside the gene matches: 6. CDR1 and CDR2 (germline): WSHSY, SAAADI. The CDR3 protein is CASSESSDRGHEQYF. The CDR3 nucleotides are TGCGCCAGCAGTGAGTCGAGTGACAGGGGACACGAGCAGTACTTC.

The V and J genes are TRBV28 and TRBJ2-1, with 7 bases identical to TRBD2. From germline, CDR1 is MDHEN and CDR2 SYDVKM. CDR3 length equals 14 residues. J lost 5 bases, V lost 3 bases, and 4 bases had no gene match. As DNA, the CDR3 is TGTGCCAGCAGTTTCGGACTAGGGAACAATGAGCAGTTCTTC. Translating it yields CASSFGLGNNEQFF.

The chain links TRBV19 to TRBJ2-2, with D perhaps TRBD1 (6 bases). The germline V gene has CDR1 LNHDA and CDR2 SQIVND (reference sequence). The CDR3 is 16 residues long. Trimming took off 3 bases at V and 4 bases at J, with 15 bases between the two ends. In nucleotides, the CDR3 is TGTGCCAGTAGTATCACACAGGGTTTTGTCACCGGGGAGCTGTTTTTT. This translates into CASSITQGFVTGELFF.

This clone was counted between two and nine times. The rearrangement joins TRBV15 to TRBJ2-3; D gene unclear. The germline gives CDR1 LNHNV, CDR2 YYDKDF (reference sequence). With 0 bases removed from V and 5 bases from J, the gap between germline ends came to 6 bases. The CDR3 extends over 13 amino acids. The CDR3 nucleotides read TGTGCCACCAGCAGAGATTTTCAAGATACGCAGTATTTT. This gives the protein CATSRDFQDTQYF.

This clone appeared a few times. The chain is built from TRBV7-9 and TRBJ1-6, with 8 nucleotides matching TRBD1. V lost 5 bases, J lost 6 bases, and 9 bases stayed unmatched. This CDR3 contains 16 residues. Germline V gives CDR1 SEHNR, CDR2 FQNEAQ (reference sequence). CDR3 sequence (DNA): TGTGCCAGCAGCGGTCAGGGGGCGCAAAGTAATTCACCCCTCCACTTT. Translating it yields CASSGQGAQSNSPLHF. Drawing the rest from reference TRBV7-9 and TRBJ1-6, the complete variable domain is DTGVSQNPRHKITKRGQNVTFRCDPISEHNRLYWYRQTLGQGPEFLTYFQNEAQLEKSRLLSDRFSAERPKGSFSTLEIQRTEQGDSAMYLCASSGQGAQSNSPLHFGNGTRLTVT.

This chain joins TRBV27 and TRBJ2-1; possibly TRBD2 for D (5 bases). CDR1 is MNHEY and CDR2 is SMNVEV in the germline V gene (reference sequence). V lost 2 bases and J lost 2, with 13 bases in between. The CDR3 contains 16 residues. CDR3 DNA: TGTGCCAGCAGTTTAACGGCGGGCCCCCCCTACAATGAGCAGTTCTTC. It codes for CASSLTAGPPYNEQFF.

The chain joins TRBV11-3 to TRBJ2-1; D possibly corresponds to TRBD1 (5 bases). The germline V and J ends were trimmed by 5 bases and 2 bases, with 13 bases remaining between them. The CDR3 loop spans 15 amino acids. CDR1 and CDR2 (germline): SGHNT, YENEEA. CDR3 in amino acids: CASSTGRVAYNEQFF. The CDR3 coding sequence is TGTGCCAGCAGCACAGGACGGGTTGCCTACAATGAGCAGTTCTTC. Combining the CDR3 with reference TRBV11-3 and TRBJ2-1 gives the whole variable domain EAGVVQSPRYKIIEKKQPVAFWCNPISGHNTLYWYLQNLGQGPELLIRYENEEAVDDSQLPKDRFSAERLKGVDSTLKIQPAELGDSAVYLCASSTGRVAYNEQFFGPGTRLTVL.